The present T cell receptor (beta chain) was sequenced within a study of T-cell memory formation after mild COVID-19. At the level of the study: TCR clusters were mostly confined to one donor each. Findings of the study overall: While clones contracting from day 15 to 85 were balanced between CD4 and CD8, later expanders leaned CD4+. Shrinking CD4+ clones resided mostly in CM and EM, and CD8+ ones in EMRA. Cross-reactive memory apparently joined, as some responding clones appeared in pre-infection memory.

CDR1 SGHRS and CDR2 YFSETQ come from the germline V gene. CDR3 length equals 13 residues. Trimming removed 4 bases at V and 6 bases at J, with 13 bases between. This clonotype was counted between two and nine times. The antigen remains undetermined. TCRdb analysed the 5' RACE reads with MiXCR anew, one entry per CDR3 protein. The sample has around 250,000 distinct CDR3 sequences, over 9% seen once. Sequenced sample: PBMCs or a T cell subset sorted from them (not recorded which). This TCR was sampled from a man between 18 and 29 years old who had mild COVID-19 (a few samples of this study predate the infection). Cell type and time point are not known. The V and J genes are TRBV5-1 and TRBJ1-1, with D perhaps matching TRBD1 (5 bases). Here the CDR3 DNA reads TGCGCCAGCAGCCGGGGTCAGGGCGCTGAAGCTTTCTTT. Translation gives CASSRGQGAEAFF. Based on the CDR3 plus reference TRBV5-1 and TRBJ1-1, the full variable domain is KAGVTQTPRYLIKTRGQQVTLSCSPISGHRSVSWYQQTPGQGLQFLFEYFSETQRNKGNFPGRFSGRQFSNSRSEMNVSTLELGDSALYLCASSRGQGAEAFFGQGTRLTVV.